This TCR beta chain was profiled in a study of shared clonotypes between healthy human individuals. Study-wide results and limits: Clonotype sharing across several donors was observed for about 5.2% of naive CD4 clonotypes. Relative to clonotypes present in all four donors, those not shared had lower generation probabilities.

Negatively enriched CD4+ T cells were divided by CD45RA into naive and memory. Per germline, CDR1 LGHNA and CDR2 YNFKEQ. Trimming took 5 bases from V and 2 from J, leaving 12 bases between them. This CDR3 comprises 15 residues. As regards this clone: Its matching antigen is unknown.

Per sorted-subset replicate PCR, input was approximately 200 ng DNA, representing about 30,000 T cell genomes. Some clones are missing from TCRdb's copy, which holds only in-frame ones; the method was immunoSEQ multiplex PCR. The table shows approximately 2.1 million clones, with about 92% occurring only once. The sequenced sample consisted of naive CD4+ T cells from PBMCs. Subset reported: CD45RA+ positively selected. The TCR originated in a man younger than 35 in good health. Some clones in this sample may be carry-over from other donors' samples. The chain has TRBV4-2 and TRBJ2-2; D is possibly TRBD1 (5 bases). The DNA of the CDR3 is TGTGCCAGCAGCGTCGACAGTTTAAACACCGGGGAGCTGTTTTTT. Encoded protein: CASSVDSLNTGELFF.